The present T cell receptor beta chain was sequenced within a study of HIV-infected patients and healthy controls. Alpha and beta constant-region primers primed reverse transcription of 400 to 500 ng RNA. Using multiplexing indices, alpha and beta chain libraries were generated apart by chain-specific third strand synthesis. TCRdb ran MiXCR on the 5' RACE reads and lists one entry per CDR3 protein. The sample has 20,000 to 30,000 distinct CDR3 sequences, roughly 8.7% seen once. No cell fractionation was done, so the repertoire covers all unsorted peripheral blood T cells. About ten uninfected healthy donors were sampled as controls, a few sampled twice three to four months apart. This clonotype was counted at least ten times. The germline gives CDR1 LGHDT, CDR2 YNNKEL (reference sequence). After removal of 0 bases from V and 2 bases from J, the junction contained 9 bases not matched to a gene. This CDR3 contains 19 residues.

The sequence came from an adult in good health. Source material: blood. The rearrangement links TRBV3-1 to TRBJ2-3; the match to TRBD2 covers 12 bases. This CDR3 reads CASSQDWRTSGDSTDTQYF. The DNA for the CDR3 is TGTGCCAGCAGCCAAGATTGGAGGACTAGCGGGGACTCCACAGATACGCAGTATTTT.